This passage covers 10 T cell receptor beta chains from one sample sequenced in a study of cytomegalovirus exposure and HLA in healthy donors. PCR used 60 Vbeta primers and 13 Jbeta primers. Sequencing used immunoSEQ multiplex PCR; TCRdb keeps in-frame clones, though not all of them. The sample carries more than 100,000 clones, roughly 85% recorded once. Sequences were obtained from PBMCs. These receptors all come from a man between 40 and 49 years old in good health and CMV-seronegative.

This chain uses TRBV30 with TRBJ1-5; the D gene is possibly TRBD1 (6 bases). Germline V CDR1 and CDR2: GTSNPN, SVGIG (reference sequence). Trimming shortened V by 4 bases and J by 1 base, and 11 bases separated the two germline ends. This CDR3 has 14 residues. The CDR3 DNA reads as TGTGCCTGGACCCCTACAGGGAGCAATCAGCCCCAGCATTTT. Translated, it gives CAWTPTGSNQPQHF. The full variable domain, in which reference TRBV30 and TRBJ1-5 provide the parts outside the CDR3, is SQTIHQWPATLVQPVGSPLSLECTVEGTSNPNLYWYRQAAGRGLQLLFYSVGIGQISSEVPQNLSASRPQDRQFILSSKKLLLSDSGFYLCAWTPTGSNQPQHFGDGTRLSIL.

This clone has just a few counts. V is TRBV19 and J is TRBJ1-5, with D maybe TRBD1 (6 bases). CDR1 is LNHDA and CDR2 is SQIVND in the germline V gene (reference sequence). Trimming removed 4 bases from V and 0 bases from J, with 16 bases in between. The CDR3 spans 17 residues. The CDR3 here is CASSTWGTLNSNQPQHF. The CDR3 bases are TGTGCCAGTAGTACCTGGGGGACACTTAATAGCAATCAGCCCCAGCATTTT.

The chain uses TRBV9 and TRBJ1-3; 9 bases match TRBD1. CDR3 length equals 16 residues. CDR1 is SGDLS, CDR2 YYNGEE, per germline. After removal of 0 bases from V and 4 bases from J, the junction contained 5 bases not matched to a gene. As DNA, the CDR3 is TGTGCCAGCAGCGTAGGTGGGACAGGGATCGGAAACACCATATATTTT. It yields the protein CASSVGGTGIGNTIYF.

This rearrangement joins TRBV9 to TRBJ2-1; D perhaps matches TRBD2 (5 bases). Germline V lookup: CDR1 SGDLS, CDR2 YYNGEE. V lost 0 bases and J lost 4, with 17 bases in between. This CDR3 is 17 amino acids long. This CDR3 is CASSVEALAGAYNEQFF. For the CDR3, the DNA is TGTGCCAGCAGCGTAGAGGCCCTCGCGGGCGCTTACAATGAGCAGTTCTTC. The entire variable domain, with the rest obtained from reference TRBV9 and TRBJ2-1, is as follows: DSGVTQTPKHLITATGQRVTLRCSPRSGDLSVYWYQQSLDQGLQFLIQYYNGEERAKGNILERFSAQQFPDLHSELNLSSLELGDSALYFCASSVEALAGAYNEQFFGPGTRLTVL.

The chain is built from TRBV5-1 and TRBJ1-2; D perhaps matches TRBD1 (6 bases). With 6 bases removed from V and 3 bases from J, the gap between germline ends came to 24 bases. The CDR3 runs to 17 residues. CDR1 and CDR2 (germline): SGHRS, YFSETQ. The CDR3 bases are TGCGCCAGCACCCAGGAGACAGGTTATGCTACGGACTATGGCTACACCTTC. Translation: CASTQETGYATDYGYTF.

The DNA of the CDR3 is TGCGCCAGCATCCCCCGTCCTCCCGCCGGGACAGCCAACACCGGGGAGCTGTTTTTT. Translating gives CASIPRPPAGTANTGELFF. The chain uses TRBV5-1 and TRBJ2-2; 7 nucleotides match TRBD1. J was trimmed by 2 bases and V by 6 bases; bases with no gene match: 19. Per germline, CDR1 SGHRS and CDR2 YFSETQ. This CDR3 spans 19 amino acids.

The chain has TRBV11-2 and TRBJ2-3; the D is unclear. V was cut by 5 bases and J by 1 base, with 7 bases left in between. Per germline, CDR1 SGHAT and CDR2 FQNNGV. The CDR3 consists of 13 residues. The CDR3 reads CASSQAGTDTQYF. CDR3 nucleotides: TGTGCCAGCAGCCAGGCCGGCACAGATACGCAGTATTTT. The complete variable domain, with remaining parts taken from reference TRBV11-2 and TRBJ2-3, reads EAGVAQSPRYKIIEKRQSVAFWCNPISGHATLYWYQQILGQGPKLLIQFQNNGVVDDSQLPKDRFSAERLKGVDSTLKIQPAKLEDSAVYLCASSQAGTDTQYFGPGTRLTVL.

The rearrangement uses TRBV21-1 and TRBJ2-3; TRBD2, the table's D call, was not compared with the DNA. TRBV21-1 is tagged as a pseudogene. CDR3 length: 15 residues. CDR3 in DNA: TGTGCCAGCAGCAAAAGCAAGCGCAGCACAGATACGCAGTATTTT. It is translated as CASSKSKRSTDTQYF.

The chain's CDR3 is CASSWTGVKGNTIYF. CDR3 in DNA: TGTGCCAGCAGCTGGACAGGGGTGAAAGGAAACACCATATATTTT. The chain has TRBV7-9 and TRBJ1-3, with 9 bases identical to TRBD1. V lost 4 bases, J lost 4 bases, and 5 bases stayed unmatched. CDR1 and CDR2 (germline): SEHNR, FQNEAQ (reference sequence). The CDR3 spans 15 residues.

The gene calls are TRBV6-5 and TRBJ2-3, with a weak D call TRBD2 (5 bases). The CDR3 is made up of 16 amino acids. Germline-derived CDR1 and CDR2 are MNHEY and SVGAGI. V lost 0 bases, J lost 0 bases, and 10 bases lay in between. CDR3 protein: CASSYSGGESTDTQYF. The CDR3 DNA reads TGTGCCAGCAGTTACTCTGGAGGCGAGAGCACAGATACGCAGTATTTT.